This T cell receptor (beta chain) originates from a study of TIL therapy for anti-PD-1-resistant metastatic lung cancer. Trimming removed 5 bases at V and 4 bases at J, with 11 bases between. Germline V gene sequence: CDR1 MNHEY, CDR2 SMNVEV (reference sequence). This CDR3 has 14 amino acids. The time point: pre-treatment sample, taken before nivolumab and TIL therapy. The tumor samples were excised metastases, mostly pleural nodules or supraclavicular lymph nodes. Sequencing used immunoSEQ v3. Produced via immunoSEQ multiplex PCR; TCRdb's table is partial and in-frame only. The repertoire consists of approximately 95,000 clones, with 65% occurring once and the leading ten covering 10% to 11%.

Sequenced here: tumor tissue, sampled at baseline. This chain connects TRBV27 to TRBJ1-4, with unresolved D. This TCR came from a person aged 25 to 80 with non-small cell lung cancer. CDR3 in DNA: TGTGCCAGCAGTGGTCTGGCGGGTAATGAAAAACTGTTTTTT. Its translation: CASSGLAGNEKLFF.